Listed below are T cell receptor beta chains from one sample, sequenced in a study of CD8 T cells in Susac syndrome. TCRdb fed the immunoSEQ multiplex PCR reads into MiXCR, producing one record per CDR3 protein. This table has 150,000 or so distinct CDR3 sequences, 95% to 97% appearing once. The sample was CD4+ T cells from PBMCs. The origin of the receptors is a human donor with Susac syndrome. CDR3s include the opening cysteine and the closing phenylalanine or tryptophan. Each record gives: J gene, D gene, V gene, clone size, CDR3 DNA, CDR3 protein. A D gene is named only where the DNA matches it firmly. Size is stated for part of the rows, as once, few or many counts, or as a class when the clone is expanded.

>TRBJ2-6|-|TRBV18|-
TGTGCCAGCTCACTCCTGGACAGCTCTGGGGCCAACGTCCTGACTTTC
CASSLLDSSGANVLTF
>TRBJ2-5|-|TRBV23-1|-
TGCGCCAGCAGTCAATCTGAGGGATTCGTGTACCAAGAGACCCAGTACTTC
CASSQSEGFVYQETQYF
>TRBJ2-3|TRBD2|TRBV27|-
TGTGCCAGCACCCCGTTCGGGCGGGAGTACCCAGATACGCAGTATTTT
CASTPFGREYPDTQYF
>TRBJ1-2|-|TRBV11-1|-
TGTGCCAGCACCTCCCCTGCGGTTCATGGCTACACCTTC
CASTSPAVHGYTF
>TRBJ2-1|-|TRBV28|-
TGTGCCAGCAGTTTTTGGGGCAGCTCCTACAATGAGCAGTTCTTC
CASSFWGSSYNEQFF
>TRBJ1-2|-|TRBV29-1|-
TGCAGCGTTGAAAGTGGCTACACCTTC
CSVESGYTF
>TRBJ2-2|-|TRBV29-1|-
TGCAGCGCCCTCACTGGGACCGGGGAGCTGTTTTTT
CSALTGTGELFF
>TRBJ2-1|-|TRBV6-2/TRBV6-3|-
TGTGCCAGCACCTCCTACGGTGACTACAATGAGCAGTTCTTC
CASTSYGDYNEQFF
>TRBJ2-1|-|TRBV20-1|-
TGCAGGTCTAGCGAGAACAATGAGCAGTTCTTC
CRSSENNEQFF
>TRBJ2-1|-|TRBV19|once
TGTGCCAGTATGGCCCTAGCGACCCTTAGTGAGCAGTTCTTC
CASMALATLSEQFF
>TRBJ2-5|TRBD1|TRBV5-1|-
TGCGCCAGCAGCCGGGACAGGGTTGGGGAGACCCAGTACTTC
CASSRDRVGETQYF
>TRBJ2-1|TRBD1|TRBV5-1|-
TGCGCCAGCAGCGCCGGACAGGCCTACAATGAGCAGTTCTTC
CASSAGQAYNEQFF
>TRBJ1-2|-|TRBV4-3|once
TGCGCCAGCAGCCAAGATTCAGGGATGGTTGGCTACACCTTC
CASSQDSGMVGYTF
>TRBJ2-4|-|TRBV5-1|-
TGCGCCAGCAGCCTCAGCTCGACAGGGAGGAACATTCAGTACTTC
CASSLSSTGRNIQYF
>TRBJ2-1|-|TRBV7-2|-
TGTGCCAGCAACACTCCCTCGACACGTAATGAGCAGTTCTTC
CASNTPSTRNEQFF
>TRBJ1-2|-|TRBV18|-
TGTGCCAGCTCACCTGGGAATCGCTATGGCTACACCTTC
CASSPGNRYGYTF
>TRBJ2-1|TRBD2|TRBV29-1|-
TGCAGCGTTGACCAGGGACTAGCGGGGGGTTACAATGAGCAGTTCTTC
CSVDQGLAGGYNEQFF
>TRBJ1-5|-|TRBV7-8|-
TGTGCCAGCACATCAACGGGTGGGCTTAGCAATCAGCCCCAGCATTTT
CASTSTGGLSNQPQHF
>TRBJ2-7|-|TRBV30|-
TGTGCCTGGAGTGTAGACCCCCGCGGGGTCGCCGAGCAGTACTTC
CAWSVDPRGVAEQYF
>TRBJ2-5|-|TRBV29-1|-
TGCAGCGCCTCCCGGTCATTTCAAGAGACCCAGTACTTC
CSASRSFQETQYF
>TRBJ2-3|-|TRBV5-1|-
TGCGCCAGCTATTCCAGCGCTCTGGATACGCAGTATTTT
CASYSSALDTQYF
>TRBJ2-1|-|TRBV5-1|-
TGCGCCAGCAGCTTGTTTTTGGCGGGGAGCTCTCCCAATGAGCAGTTCTTC
CASSLFLAGSSPNEQFF
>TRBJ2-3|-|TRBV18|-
TGTGCCAGCTCCCGTCGCGGAGATACGCAGTATTTT
CASSRRGDTQYF
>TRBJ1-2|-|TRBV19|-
TGTGCCAGTAGTCTCCTCGGACAAGGTCATGGCTACACCTTC
CASSLLGQGHGYTF
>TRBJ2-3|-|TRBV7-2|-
TGTGCCAGCAGCTTAGCTCGGAATACGCAGTATTTT
CASSLARNTQYF
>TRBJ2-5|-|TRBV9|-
TGTGCCAGCAGCGTACAGGAATCTAACCAAGAGACCCAGTACTTC
CASSVQESNQETQYF
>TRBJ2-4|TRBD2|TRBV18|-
TGTGCCAGCTCACCTAACGCGGGAGACATTCAGTACTTC
CASSPNAGDIQYF
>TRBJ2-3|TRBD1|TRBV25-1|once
TGTGCCAGCGTGGGACAGCTCACAGATACGCAGTATTTT
CASVGQLTDTQYF
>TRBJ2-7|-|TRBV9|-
TGTGCCAGCAGCGTAGCTTCCGGGACAAATTCCTACGAGCAGTACTTC
CASSVASGTNSYEQYF
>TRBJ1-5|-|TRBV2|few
TGTGCCAGCAGTGTAGGGGGCAATCAGCCCCAGCATTTT
CASSVGGNQPQHF
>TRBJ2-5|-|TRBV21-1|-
TGTGCCAGCAGCAAGTGGAGTCAAGAGACCCAGTACTTC
CASSKWSQETQYF
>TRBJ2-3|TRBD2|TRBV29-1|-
TGCAGCGTTGAAGATACCGGGACTAGCCCAGATACGCAGTATTTT
CSVEDTGTSPDTQYF
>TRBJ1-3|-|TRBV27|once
TGTGCCAGCAGTTTATCGGGGGCGGATGGAAACACCATATATTTT
CASSLSGADGNTIYF
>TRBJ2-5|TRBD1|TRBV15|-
TGTGCCACCAGCAGAGATTACCAGGGGGCCAAGACCCAGTACTTC
CATSRDYQGAKTQYF
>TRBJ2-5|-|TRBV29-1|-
TGCAGCGTTGAAGATCGGCAGCAGACCTCGGGGGAGACCCAGTACTTC
CSVEDRQQTSGETQYF
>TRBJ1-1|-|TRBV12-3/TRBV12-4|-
TGTGCCAGCAGTCCCTATCCTATTGAAGCTTTCTTT
CASSPYPIEAFF
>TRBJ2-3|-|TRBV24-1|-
TGTGCCACCAGTGACCCCAGGGGCGCAGATACGCAGTATTTT
CATSDPRGADTQYF
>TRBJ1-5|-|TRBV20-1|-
TGCAGTGCTAGTTTCCAGGCCAAGCTCAATCAGCCCCAGCATTTT
CSASFQAKLNQPQHF
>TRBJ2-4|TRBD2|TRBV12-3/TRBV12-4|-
TGTGCCAGCAGTTTTTTTCGCGGGAGGGGTGACATTCAGTACTTC
CASSFFRGRGDIQYF
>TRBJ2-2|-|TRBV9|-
TGTGCCAGCAGCCCCCGGAACGGGGAGCTGTTTTTT
CASSPRNGELFF
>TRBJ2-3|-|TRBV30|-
TGTGCCTGGAGTCTCGGGGCGACGGATACGCAGTATTTT
CAWSLGATDTQYF
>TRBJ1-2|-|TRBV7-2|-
TGTGCCAGCAGCAACTCCGTAGTGAGGGGGTCCGTTGGCTACACCTTC
CASSNSVVRGSVGYTF